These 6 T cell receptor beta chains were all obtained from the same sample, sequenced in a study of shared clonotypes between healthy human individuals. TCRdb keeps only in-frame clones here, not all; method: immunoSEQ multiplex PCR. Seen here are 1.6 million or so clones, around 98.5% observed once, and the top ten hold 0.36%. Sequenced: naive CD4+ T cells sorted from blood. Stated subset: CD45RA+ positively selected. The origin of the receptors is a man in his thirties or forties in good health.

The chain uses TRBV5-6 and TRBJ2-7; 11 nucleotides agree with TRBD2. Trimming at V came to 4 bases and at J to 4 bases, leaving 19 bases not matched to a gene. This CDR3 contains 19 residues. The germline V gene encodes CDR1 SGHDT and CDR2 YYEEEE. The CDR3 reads CASSPGRGTSGVPGYEQYF. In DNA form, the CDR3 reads TGTGCCAGCAGCCCGGGGCGTGGGACTAGCGGAGTCCCTGGGTACGAGCAGTACTTC.

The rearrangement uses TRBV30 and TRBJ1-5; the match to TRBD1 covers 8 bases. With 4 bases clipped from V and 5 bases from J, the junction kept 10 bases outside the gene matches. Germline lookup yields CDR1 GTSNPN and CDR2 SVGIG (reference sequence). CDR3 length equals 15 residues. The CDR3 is CAWTPSRGLYQPQHF. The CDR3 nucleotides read TGTGCCTGGACCCCCAGCAGGGGGCTCTATCAGCCCCAGCATTTT. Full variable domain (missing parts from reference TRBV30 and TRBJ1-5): SQTIHQWPATLVQPVGSPLSLECTVEGTSNPNLYWYRQAAGRGLQLLFYSVGIGQISSEVPQNLSASRPQDRQFILSSKKLLLSDSGFYLCAWTPSRGLYQPQHFGDGTRLSIL.

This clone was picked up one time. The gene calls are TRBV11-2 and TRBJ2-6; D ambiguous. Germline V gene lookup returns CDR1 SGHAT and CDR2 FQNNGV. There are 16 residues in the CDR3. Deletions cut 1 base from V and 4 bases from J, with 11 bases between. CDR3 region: CASSLGAPPGANVLTF. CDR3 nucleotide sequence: TGTGCCAGCAGCTTAGGGGCACCTCCGGGGGCCAACGTCCTGACTTTC.

The CDR3 nucleotides read TGCGCCAGCAGCTCGACCATGCTAGCGGGAGGCCGATACGAGCAGTACTTC. Translated, it gives CASSSTMLAGGRYEQYF. The J gene is TRBJ2-7, the V gene TRBV5-1; the match to TRBD2 covers 11 bases. This CDR3 has 17 residues. Trimming removed 3 bases from V and 4 bases from J; junction bases left unmatched: 12. Germline V lookup: CDR1 SGHRS, CDR2 YFSETQ.

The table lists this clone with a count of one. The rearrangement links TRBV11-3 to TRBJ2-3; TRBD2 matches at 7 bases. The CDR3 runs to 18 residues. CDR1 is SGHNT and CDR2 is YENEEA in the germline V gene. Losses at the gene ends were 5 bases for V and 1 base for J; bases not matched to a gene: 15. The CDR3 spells CASSPQPPGLAGTDTQYF. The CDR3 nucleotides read TGTGCCAGCAGCCCACAGCCCCCAGGTCTAGCGGGCACAGATACGCAGTATTTT.

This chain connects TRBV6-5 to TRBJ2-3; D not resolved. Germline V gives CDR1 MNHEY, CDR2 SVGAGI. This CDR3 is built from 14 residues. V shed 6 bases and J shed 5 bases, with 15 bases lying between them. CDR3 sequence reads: CASRPGRIRDTQYF. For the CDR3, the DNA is TGTGCCAGCAGGCCCGGCCGGATTAGAGATACGCAGTATTTT.